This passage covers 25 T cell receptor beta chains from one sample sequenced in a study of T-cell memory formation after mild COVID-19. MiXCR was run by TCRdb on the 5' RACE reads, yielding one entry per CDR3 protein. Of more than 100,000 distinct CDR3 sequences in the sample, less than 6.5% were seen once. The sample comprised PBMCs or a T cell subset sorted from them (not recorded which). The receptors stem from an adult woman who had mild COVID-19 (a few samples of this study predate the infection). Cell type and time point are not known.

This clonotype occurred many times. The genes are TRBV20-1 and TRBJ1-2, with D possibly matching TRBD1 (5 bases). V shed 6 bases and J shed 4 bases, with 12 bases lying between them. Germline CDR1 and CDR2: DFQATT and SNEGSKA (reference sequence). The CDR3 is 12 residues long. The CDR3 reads CSAVGGTYGYTF. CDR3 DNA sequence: TGCAGTGCAGTGGGGGGGACCTATGGCTACACCTTC.

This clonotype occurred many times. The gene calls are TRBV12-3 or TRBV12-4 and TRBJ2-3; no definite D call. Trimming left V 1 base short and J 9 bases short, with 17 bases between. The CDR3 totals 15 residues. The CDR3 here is CASSLGPNGRETQYF. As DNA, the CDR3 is TGTGCCAGCAGTTTAGGTCCGAATGGAAGGGAAACGCAGTATTTT.

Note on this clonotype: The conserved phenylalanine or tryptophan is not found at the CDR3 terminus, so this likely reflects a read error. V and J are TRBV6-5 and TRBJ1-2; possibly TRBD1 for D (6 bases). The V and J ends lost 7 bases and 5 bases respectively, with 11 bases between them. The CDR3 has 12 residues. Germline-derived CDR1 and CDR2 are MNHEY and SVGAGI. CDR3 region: CASIPTGYGYTY. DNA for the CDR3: TGTGCCAGCATACCGACAGGATATGGCTACACCTAC.

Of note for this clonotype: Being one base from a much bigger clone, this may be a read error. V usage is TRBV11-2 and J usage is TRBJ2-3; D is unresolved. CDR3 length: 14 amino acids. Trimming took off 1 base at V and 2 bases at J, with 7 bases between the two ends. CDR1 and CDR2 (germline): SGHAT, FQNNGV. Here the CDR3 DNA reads TGTGCCAGCAGCTTAGTGGGCCACACAGATACGCAGTATTTT. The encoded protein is CASSLVGHTDTQYF.

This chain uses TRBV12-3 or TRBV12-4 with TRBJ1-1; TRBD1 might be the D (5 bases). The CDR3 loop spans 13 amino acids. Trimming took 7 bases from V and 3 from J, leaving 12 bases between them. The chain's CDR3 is CASTRPGDTEAFF. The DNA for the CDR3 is TGTGCCAGCACCCGCCCGGGGGACACTGAAGCTTTCTTT.

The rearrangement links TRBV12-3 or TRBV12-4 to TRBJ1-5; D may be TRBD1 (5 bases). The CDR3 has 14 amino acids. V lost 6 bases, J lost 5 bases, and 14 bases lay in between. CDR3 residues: CASSGTAGDQPQHF. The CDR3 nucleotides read TGTGCCAGCAGCGGGACTGCTGGCGATCAGCCCCAGCATTTT.

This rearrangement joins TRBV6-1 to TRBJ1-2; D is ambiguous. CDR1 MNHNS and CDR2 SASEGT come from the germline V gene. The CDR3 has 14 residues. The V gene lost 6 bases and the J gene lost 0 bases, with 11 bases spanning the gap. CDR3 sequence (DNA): TGTGCCAGCAGCCCCAGGCGAACTAACTATGGCTACACCTTC. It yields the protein CASSPRRTNYGYTF.

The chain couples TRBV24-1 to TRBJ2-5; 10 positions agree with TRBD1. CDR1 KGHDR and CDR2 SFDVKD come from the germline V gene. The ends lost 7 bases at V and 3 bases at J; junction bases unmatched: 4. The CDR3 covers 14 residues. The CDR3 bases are TGTGCCACCAGCCAGGGACAGGGGAAAGAGACCCAGTACTTC. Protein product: CATSQGQGKETQYF.

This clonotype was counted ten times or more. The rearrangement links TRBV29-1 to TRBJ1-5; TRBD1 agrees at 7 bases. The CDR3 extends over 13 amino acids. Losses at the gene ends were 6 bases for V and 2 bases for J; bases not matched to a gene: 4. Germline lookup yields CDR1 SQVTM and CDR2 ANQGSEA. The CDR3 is CSVRQGRNQPQHF. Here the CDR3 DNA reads TGCAGCGTCAGACAGGGCCGCAATCAGCCCCAGCATTTT.

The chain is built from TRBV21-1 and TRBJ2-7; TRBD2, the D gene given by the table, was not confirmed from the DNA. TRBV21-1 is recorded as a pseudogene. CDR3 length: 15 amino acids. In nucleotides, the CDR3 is TGTGCCAGCAGCAGCTACAACGGGAGGGCCTGGGAGCAGTACTTC. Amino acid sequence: CASSSYNGRAWEQYF.

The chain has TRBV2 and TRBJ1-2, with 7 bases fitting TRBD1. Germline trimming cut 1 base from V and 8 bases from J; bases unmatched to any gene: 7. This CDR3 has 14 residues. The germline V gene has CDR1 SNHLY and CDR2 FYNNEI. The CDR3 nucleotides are TGTGCCAGCAGTGAAGGAACCCGACAGGGAGGCTACACCTTC. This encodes CASSEGTRQGGYTF.

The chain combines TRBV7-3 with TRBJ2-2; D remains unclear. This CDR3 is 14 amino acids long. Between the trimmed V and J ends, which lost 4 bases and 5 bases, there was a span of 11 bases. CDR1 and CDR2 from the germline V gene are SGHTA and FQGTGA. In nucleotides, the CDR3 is TGTGCCAGCAGCTGTTCGTTTGGGACCGGGGAGCTGTTTTTT. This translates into CASSCSFGTGELFF.

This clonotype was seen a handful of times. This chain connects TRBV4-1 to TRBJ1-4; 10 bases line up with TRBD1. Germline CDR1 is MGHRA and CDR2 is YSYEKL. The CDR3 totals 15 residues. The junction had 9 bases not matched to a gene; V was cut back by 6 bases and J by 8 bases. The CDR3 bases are TGCGCCAGCAGAAGTTACCGGGACAGGGGCGAAAAACTGTTTTTT. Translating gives CASRSYRDRGEKLFF.

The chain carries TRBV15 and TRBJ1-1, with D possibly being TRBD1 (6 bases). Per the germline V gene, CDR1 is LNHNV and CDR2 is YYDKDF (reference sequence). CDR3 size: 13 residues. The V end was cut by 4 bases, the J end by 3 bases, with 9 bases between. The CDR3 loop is CATSTTGYTEAFF. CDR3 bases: TGTGCCACCAGCACAACAGGGTACACTGAAGCTTTCTTT.

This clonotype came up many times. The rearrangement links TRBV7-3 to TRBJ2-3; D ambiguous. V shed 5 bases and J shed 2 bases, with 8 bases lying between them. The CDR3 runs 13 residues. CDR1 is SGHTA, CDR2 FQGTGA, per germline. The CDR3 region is CASSRANTDTQYF. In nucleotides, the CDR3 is TGTGCCAGCAGCAGGGCTAACACAGATACGCAGTATTTT. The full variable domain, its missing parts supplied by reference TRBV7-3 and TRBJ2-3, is GAGVSQTPSNKVTEKGKYVELRCDPISGHTALYWYRQSLGQGPEFLIYFQGTGAADDSGLPNDRFFAVRPEGSVSTLKIQRTERGDSAVYLCASSRANTDTQYFGPGTRLTVL.

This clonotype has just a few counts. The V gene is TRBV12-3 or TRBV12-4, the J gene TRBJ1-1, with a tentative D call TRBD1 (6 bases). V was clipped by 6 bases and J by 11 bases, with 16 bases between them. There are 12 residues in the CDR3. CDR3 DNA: TGTGCCAGCAGCTCCAGACAGGTTGGGGCTTTCTTT. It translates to CASSSRQVGAFF.

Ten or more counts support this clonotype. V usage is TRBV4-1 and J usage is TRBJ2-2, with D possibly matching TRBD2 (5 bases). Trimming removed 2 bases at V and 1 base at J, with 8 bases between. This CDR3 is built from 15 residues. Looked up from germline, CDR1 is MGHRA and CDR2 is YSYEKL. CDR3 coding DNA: TGCGCCAGCAGCCAATCCCGGGAGAACACCGGGGAGCTGTTTTTT. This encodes CASSQSRENTGELFF.

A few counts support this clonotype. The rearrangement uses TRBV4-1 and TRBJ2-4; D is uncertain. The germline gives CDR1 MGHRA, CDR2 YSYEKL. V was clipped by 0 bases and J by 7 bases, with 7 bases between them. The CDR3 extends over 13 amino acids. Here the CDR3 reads CASSQDHGNIQYF. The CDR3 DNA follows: TGCGCCAGCAGCCAAGATCACGGGAACATTCAGTACTTC.

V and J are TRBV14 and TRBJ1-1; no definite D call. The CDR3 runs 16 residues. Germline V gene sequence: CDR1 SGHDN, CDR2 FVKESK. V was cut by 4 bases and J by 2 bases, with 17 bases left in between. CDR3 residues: CASSPAAGVLNTEAFF. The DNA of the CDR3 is TGTGCCAGCAGCCCTGCGGCAGGCGTTCTTAACACTGAAGCTTTCTTT. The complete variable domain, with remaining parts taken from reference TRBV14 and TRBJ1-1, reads EAGVTQFPSHSVIEKGQTVTLRCDPISGHDNLYWYRRVMGKEIKFLLHFVKESKQDESGMPNNRFLAERTGGTYSTLKVQPAELEDSGVYFCASSPAAGVLNTEAFFGQGTRLTVV.

The CDR3 loop reads CASSSSTGGYEQYF. In nucleotides, the CDR3 is TGTGCCAGCAGCTCCTCGACAGGGGGGTACGAGCAGTACTTC. The rearrangement links TRBV7-2 to TRBJ2-7, with 9 bases that match TRBD1. Germline V lookup: CDR1 SGHTA, CDR2 FQGNSA. This CDR3 contains 14 residues. Germline trimming cut 4 bases from V and 4 bases from J; bases unmatched to any gene: 5. Supplemented by reference TRBV7-2 and TRBJ2-7, the full variable domain reads GAGVSQSPSNKVTEKGKDVELRCDPISGHTALYWYRQSLGQGLEFLIYFQGNSAPDKSGLPSDRFSAERTGGSVSTLTIQRTQQEDSAVYLCASSSSTGGYEQYFGPGTRLTVT.

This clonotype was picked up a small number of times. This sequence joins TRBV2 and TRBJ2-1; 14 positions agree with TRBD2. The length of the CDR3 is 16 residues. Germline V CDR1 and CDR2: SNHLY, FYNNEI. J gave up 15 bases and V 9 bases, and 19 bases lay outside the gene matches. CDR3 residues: CASCRETSGRARALFF. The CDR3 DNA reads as TGTGCCAGTTGTCGAGAGACTAGCGGGAGGGCCCGGGCTCTGTTCTTC.

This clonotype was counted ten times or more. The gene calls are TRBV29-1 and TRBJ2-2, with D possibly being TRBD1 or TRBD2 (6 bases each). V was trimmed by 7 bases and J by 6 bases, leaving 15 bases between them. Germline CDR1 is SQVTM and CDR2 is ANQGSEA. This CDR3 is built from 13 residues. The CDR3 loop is CSADQEGAGELFF. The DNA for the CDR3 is TGCAGCGCTGATCAGGAGGGGGCCGGGGAGCTGTTTTTT.

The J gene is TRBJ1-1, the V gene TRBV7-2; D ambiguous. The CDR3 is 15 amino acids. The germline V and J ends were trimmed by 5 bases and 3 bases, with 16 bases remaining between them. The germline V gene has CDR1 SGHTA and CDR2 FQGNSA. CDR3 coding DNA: TGTGCCAGCAGCCAACCCCGGAAGTCAGACACTGAAGCTTTCTTT. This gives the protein CASSQPRKSDTEAFF.

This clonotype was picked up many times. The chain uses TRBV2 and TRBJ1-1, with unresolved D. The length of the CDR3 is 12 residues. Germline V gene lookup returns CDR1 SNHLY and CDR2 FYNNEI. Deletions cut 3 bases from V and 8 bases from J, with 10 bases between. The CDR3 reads CASSDPGLEAFF. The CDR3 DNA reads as TGTGCCAGCAGTGATCCGGGCTTGGAAGCTTTCTTT.

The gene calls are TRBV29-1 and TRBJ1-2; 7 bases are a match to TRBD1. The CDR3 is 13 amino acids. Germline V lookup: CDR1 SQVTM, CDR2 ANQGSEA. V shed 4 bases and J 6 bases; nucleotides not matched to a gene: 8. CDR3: CSVGQGMTDGYTF. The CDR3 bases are TGCAGCGTTGGACAGGGTATGACGGATGGCTACACCTTC.